A single sample is the source of the 18 T cell receptor beta chains below, sequenced in a study of PD-L1 blockade in urothelial cancer. Regarding time point: pretreatment peripheral blood. Profiling relied on immunoSEQ multiplex PCR, and the TCRdb table lists in-frame clones only, not all of them. Of around 130,000 clones in the sample, about four fifths were seen once. This sample comprised PBMCs, obtained around atezolizumab (anti-PD-L1) treatment. The receptors were sampled from a man aged 45-65 years with urothelial cancer.

The chain couples TRBV7-9 to TRBJ1-3, with unresolved D. The CDR3 totals 14 residues. The germline V gene encodes CDR1 SEHNR and CDR2 FQNEAQ (reference sequence). V lost 5 bases, J lost 1 base, and 9 bases lay in between. CDR3 nucleotide sequence: TGTGCCAGCAGCCTTACAATATCTGGAAACACCATATATTTT. As protein: CASSLTISGNTIYF.

V is TRBV14 and J is TRBJ2-2; D may be TRBD1 (6 bases). V shed 0 bases and J shed 4 bases, with 12 bases lying between them. The CDR3 length is 16 residues. CDR1 is SGHDN, CDR2 FVKESK, per germline. The CDR3 protein is CASSQEVGGVTGELFF. The CDR3 DNA sequence: TGTGCCAGCAGCCAAGAGGTTGGGGGCGTCACCGGGGAGCTGTTTTTT. The variable domain in full, with the rest retrieved from reference TRBV14 and TRBJ2-2, is EAGVTQFPSHSVIEKGQTVTLRCDPISGHDNLYWYRRVMGKEIKFLLHFVKESKQDESGMPNNRFLAERTGGTYSTLKVQPAELEDSGVYFCASSQEVGGVTGELFFGEGSRLTVL.

The rearrangement uses TRBV19 and TRBJ2-5, with 8 bases lining up with TRBD1. V shed 10 bases and J 5 bases; nucleotides not matched to a gene: 9. CDR3 length: 13 residues. Germline lookup yields CDR1 LNHDA and CDR2 SQIVND (reference sequence). The CDR3 spells CATKDRVSETQYF. Here the CDR3 DNA reads TGTGCCACTAAGGACAGGGTATCGGAGACCCAGTACTTC.

This chain links TRBV11-2 with TRBJ1-2; D might be TRBD1 (6 bases). V shed 2 bases and J shed 6 bases, with 10 bases lying between them. CDR1 and CDR2 (germline): SGHAT, FQNNGV. The CDR3 is 13 residues long. CDR3 coding DNA: TGTGCCAGCAGCTTACAACAGGGCAATGGCTACACCTTC. This codes for CASSLQQGNGYTF.

This chain joins TRBV9 and TRBJ2-5, with TRBD2 matching over 7 bases. Germline V gene lookup returns CDR1 SGDLS and CDR2 YYNGEE. V shed 4 bases, J shed 2 bases, and the junction held 11 bases outside the gene matches. The CDR3 is made up of 16 amino acids. The DNA for the CDR3 is TGTGCCAGCAGCATGACGACCTCGGGAGGTCAAGAGACCCAGTACTTC. Protein product: CASSMTTSGGQETQYF.

The rearrangement links TRBV28 to TRBJ2-7; 7 nucleotides line up with TRBD1. The V gene's germline CDR1 is MDHEN and CDR2 SYDVKM. The V gene end was trimmed by 4 bases and the J gene end by 2 bases; junction bases not matched to a gene: 14. The CDR3 spans 17 residues. The CDR3 loop is CASSSMGTARSTYEQYF. CDR3 nucleotide sequence: TGTGCCAGCAGTTCAATGGGGACAGCTCGATCTACCTACGAGCAGTACTTC.

The chain links TRBV27 to TRBJ2-7; TRBD2 agrees at 13 bases. With V trimmed by 5 bases and J by 13 bases, 11 bases remained unmatched. This CDR3 is built from 14 residues. Germline V gene sequence: CDR1 MNHEY, CDR2 SMNVEV (reference sequence). CDR3 sequence: CASSQGTSGVRPYF. DNA of the CDR3: TGTGCCAGCAGTCAAGGGACTAGCGGGGTCCGCCCTTACTTC.

This chain connects TRBV10-1 to TRBJ1-2, with D possibly matching TRBD1 (5 bases). CDR1 WNHNN and CDR2 SYGVQD come from the germline V gene (reference sequence). The CDR3 runs 13 residues. Between the trimmed V and J ends, which lost 0 bases and 8 bases, there was a span of 10 bases. DNA for the CDR3: TGCGCCAGCAGTGAGTCACCGGGACTCGGCTACACCTTC. Protein sequence: CASSESPGLGYTF.

The V gene is TRBV7-8, the J gene TRBJ1-4, with D tentatively TRBD1 (6 bases). From germline, CDR1 is SGHVS and CDR2 FQNEAQ. This CDR3 comprises 13 residues. Trimming removed 9 bases at V and 4 bases at J, with 12 bases between. CDR3 in DNA: TGTGCCAGTTCCCAGGGGTATAATGAAAAACTGTTTTTT. Its protein is CASSQGYNEKLFF.

The V gene is TRBV28, the J gene TRBJ2-2; 7 bases agree with TRBD1. V shed 6 bases, J shed 0 bases, and the junction held 7 bases outside the gene matches. The germline V gene encodes CDR1 MDHEN and CDR2 SYDVKM. The CDR3 has 16 amino acids. This CDR3 reads CASRETGRSNTGELFF. CDR3 DNA sequence: TGTGCCAGCAGGGAGACAGGGCGCTCGAACACCGGGGAGCTGTTTTTT.

The table lists this clone with a few counts. The V and J genes are TRBV29-1 and TRBJ1-2, with D hard to call. This CDR3 contains 11 residues. Trimming removed 6 bases at V and 6 bases at J, with 11 bases between. Germline V gives CDR1 SQVTM, CDR2 ANQGSEA. The CDR3 loop is CSVYKHDGYTF. As DNA, the CDR3 is TGCAGCGTGTACAAACACGATGGCTACACCTTC. Full variable domain (outside the CDR3, taken from reference TRBV29-1 and TRBJ1-2): SAVISQKPSRDICQRGTSLTIQCQVDSQVTMMFWYRQQPGQSLTLIATANQGSEATYESGFVIDKFPISRPNLTFSTLTVSNMSPEDSSIYLCSVYKHDGYTFGSGTRLTVV.

The chain recombines TRBV6-4 with TRBJ1-1; D not resolved. The V and J ends lost 3 bases and 1 base respectively, with 9 bases between them. CDR1 MRHNA and CDR2 SNTAGT come from the germline V gene. The CDR3 contains 14 residues. The DNA of the CDR3 is TGTGCCAGCAGTGAAAGTCTAGGGAACACTGAAGCTTTCTTT. Translated, it gives CASSESLGNTEAFF.

This clone appeared a single time. This sequence joins TRBV5-1 and TRBJ2-2; weak D call: TRBD1 (5 bases). This CDR3 comprises 11 residues. CDR1 and CDR2 from the germline V gene are SGHRS and YFSETQ. The V end lost 6 bases, the J end lost 8 bases, and 8 bases lay between the germline ends. This CDR3 is CASMKGGELFF. The CDR3 DNA follows: TGCGCCAGCATGAAGGGGGGGGAGCTGTTTTTT.

This chain links TRBV30 with TRBJ2-5; D is unclear. V gave up 7 bases and J gave up 4 bases, with 10 bases separating them. The CDR3 spans 11 residues. Per the germline V gene, CDR1 is GTSNPN and CDR2 is SVGIG (reference sequence). The CDR3 region is CAYASPETQYF. CDR3 coding DNA: TGTGCCTACGCGAGTCCAGAGACCCAGTACTTC. Filled out from reference TRBV30 and TRBJ2-5, the complete variable domain reads SQTIHQWPATLVQPVGSPLSLECTVEGTSNPNLYWYRQAAGRGLQLLFYSVGIGQISSEVPQNLSASRPQDRQFILSSKKLLLSDSGFYLCAYASPETQYFGPGTRLLVL.

The V call is TRBV7-9, the J call TRBJ1-1; no definite D call. Germline assignment: CDR1 SEHNR and CDR2 FQNEAQ (reference sequence). Between the trimmed V and J ends, which lost 5 bases and 5 bases, there was a span of 15 bases. The CDR3 spans 14 residues. CDR3 DNA sequence: TGTGCCAGCAGCGCTCGAACGCGGTGGACTGAAGCTTTCTTT. This gives the protein CASSARTRWTEAFF.

The gene calls are TRBV11-2 and TRBJ1-3, with TRBD1 as a possible D gene (5 bases). The CDR3 is 16 residues long. Trimming removed 6 bases at V and 3 bases at J, with 18 bases between. Germline values: CDR1 SGHAT, CDR2 FQNNGV. CDR3 region: CASRYQQTGLGNTIYF. The CDR3 region has the DNA TGTGCCAGCAGATACCAACAAACGGGACTTGGAAACACCATATATTTT.

V and J are TRBV6-6 and TRBJ1-4; weak D call: TRBD1 (6 bases). The V end was cut by 8 bases, the J end by 8 bases, with 18 bases between. The germline V gene encodes CDR1 MNHNY and CDR2 SVGAGI (reference sequence). This CDR3 region has 14 residues. The CDR3 DNA follows: TGTGCCAGCCGGAGGGGGAGGGGTGGAGAAAAACTGTTTTTT. Translation gives CASRRGRGGEKLFF.

The chain recombines TRBV7-2 with TRBJ2-7, with 9 bases lining up with TRBD2. Germline V gene lookup returns CDR1 SGHTA and CDR2 FQGNSA. V lost 1 base to trimming and J lost 4 bases; unmatched junction nucleotides: 5. The CDR3 consists of 15 residues. CDR3 residues: CASSLGASGTYEQYF. The CDR3 DNA sequence: TGTGCCAGCAGCTTAGGCGCTAGCGGGACTTACGAGCAGTACTTC.